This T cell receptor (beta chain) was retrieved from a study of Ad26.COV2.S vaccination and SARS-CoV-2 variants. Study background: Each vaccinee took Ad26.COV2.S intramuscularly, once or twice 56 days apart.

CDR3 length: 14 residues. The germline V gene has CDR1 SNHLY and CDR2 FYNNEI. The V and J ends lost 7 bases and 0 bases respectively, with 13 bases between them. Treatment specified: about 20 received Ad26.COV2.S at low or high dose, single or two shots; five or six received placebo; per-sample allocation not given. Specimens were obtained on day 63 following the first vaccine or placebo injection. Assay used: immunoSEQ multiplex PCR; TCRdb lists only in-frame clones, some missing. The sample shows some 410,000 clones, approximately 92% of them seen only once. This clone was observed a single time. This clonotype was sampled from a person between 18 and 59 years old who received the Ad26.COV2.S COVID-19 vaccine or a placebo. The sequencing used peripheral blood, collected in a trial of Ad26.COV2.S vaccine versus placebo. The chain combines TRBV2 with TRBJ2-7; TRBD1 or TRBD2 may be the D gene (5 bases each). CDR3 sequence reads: CASILGTSSYEQYF. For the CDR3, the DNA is TGTGCCAGCATCTTGGGGACCAGCTCCTACGAGCAGTACTTC.